This TCR beta chain was observed in a study of cytomegalovirus exposure and HLA in healthy donors (dated by TCRdb to about 2017). Regarding the complete study: According to an earlier analysis of 587 of the donors, some 180 million T cells yielded 117 million unique TCR beta sequences and 250 to 350 Gb of sequence data. Roughly 300 gigabases of sequencing data and around 88 million unique TCR sequences made up an early release that covered nearly 650 HLA-typed donors. Of the roughly 400 genotyped donors, 70% to 90% were placed in the genetic ancestry cluster associated with self-reported Caucasian donors. The study aimed to test whether signatures of past pathogen exposure could be identified by cataloging public T cell receptors. The study profiled the T cell repertoires of under 850 subjects by immunosequencing and related them to cytomegalovirus serostatus. In addition to the first cohort of several hundred subjects, a separate validation cohort of 120 different subjects was used. High-throughput TCR immunosequencing, statistical association of individual TCRs with disease status, and machine learning were combined to predict cytomegalovirus infection status. A later analysis re-analyzed previously published TCR beta repertoires from several hundred donors and added high-resolution HLA genotyping to study TCR occurrence patterns. In the later analysis, no new phenotypic data were used to find candidate immune exposures; instead, reliance was placed on TCR beta sequences and their occurrence across donors. An earlier analysis of 587 of the donors applied high-throughput TCR beta sequencing to assess whether each TCR beta V gene segment acted as functional or pseudogenic. Alongside the repertoire data, information on donor age, sex, ethnicity and CMV serostatus was compiled. A later genetic analysis used genome-wide SNP genotypes for about three fifths of the roughly 700 donors, treating that subset as a discovery cohort. All discovery cohort repertoires had been generated on a single sequencing platform. HLA typing included class I and class II loci at four-digit resolution. Typing coverage differed by locus: A, B, C, DRB1 and DQB1 were typed in roughly 620-630 donors, DQA1 in approximately 520, DPA1 in over 600, and DPB1 in 472. About five DR-DQ haplotypes were handled as single units for association and clustering, since linkage in the cohort was strong. Across some 400 genotyped donors of the cohort, an average of about 220,000 unique TCR beta nucleotide sequences per donor were sequenced, and around 19% of those sequences were non-productive.

The cohort was made up of 500 to 850 healthy bone marrow donors. At the time of sampling, all cohort members were nominally healthy, though unrecorded immune exposures were likely present. The donor tested CMV seropositive, placing the donor among the 310 or so seropositive members of the cohort. Every donor gave a peripheral blood sample, and the peripheral blood mononuclear cells from that sample were used for TCR beta sequencing. The Qiagen DNeasy Blood Extraction Kit was used to extract genomic DNA from the blood cell samples. What the authors observed across the whole study: A further reported finding was that TCR beta sequences accurately predicted the HLA-A and HLA-B alleles for most subjects in the first cohort. The sequencing pipeline was judged likely to have produced a cluster of highly shared sequence variants as a technical artifact. For the cohort, immune exposure information was limited to CMV serostatus. Strong co-occurrence of HLA alleles, especially DR and DQ, made assigning TCR associations to individual alleles difficult. Because HLA typing was unavailable for some donors at each locus, only the typed subset was used in association tests. Several of the top co-occurrence clusters appeared to be linked to parvovirus B19, influenza, CMV and Epstein-Barr virus, according to a later analysis. In a later genetic analysis, fewer N-insertions in productive TCRs were reported among donors in an Asian-associated ancestry cluster than the approximately 710-donor mean. The classifier was reported to diagnose cytomegalovirus status with high specificity and sensitivity in both the original cohort and the validation cohort. A total of 164 TCR beta chains were listed by the study as associated with cytomegalovirus. The cohort was sequenced for TCR beta chains only, and without alpha or paired-chain data the features that could be detected were limited. In an earlier analysis of fewer than 750 of the donors, most TCR beta V segments were observed in productive rearrangements about 87% or about 30% of the time, broadly matching IMGT annotations. The presence/absence analyses assumed that sequencing depth was roughly uniform across donors, and that assumption may not be true. A later genetic analysis associated a missense DCLRE1C variant with V-gene and J-gene trimming of TCR beta chains, and an independent cohort replicated the association. At a false discovery rate of 0.05, a later analysis linked fewer than 20,000 TCR beta sequences to specific HLA alleles. A later analysis found that most CMV-associated TCR beta chains appeared HLA-restricted, with HLA associations seemingly driven largely by CMV exposure. In vitro tests confirmed that a few of the cytomegalovirus-associated TCR beta chains recognize cytomegalovirus antigens. Correlated functional status among segregating V segments might reflect linkage disequilibrium, but an unknown experimental factor could not be ruled out. The authors suggested that the approach could potentially be generalized to other disease states and immunological phenotypes. Because counts were too low, roughly 16 rarely observed V segments, including chromosome 9 orphons, were excluded from the earlier analysis of some 590 of the donors. Across donors, most TCR sequences were observed very rarely, whereas some public TCRs were present in many individuals. In a later analysis, HLA-associated TCR beta chains showed more clonal expansion and lower generation probabilities than non-associated chains that were equally common. Because the 87-base-pair reads could not distinguish some IMGT-functional V segments, including TRBV6-2 and TRBV6-3, those segments were excluded. In a later analysis, TCR association rates were found to vary across HLA loci, with the most associated TCRs seen for DRB1 alleles and the fewest for HLA-C alleles.

Taken from the germline V gene (reference sequence), the CDR1 and CDR2 loops are MNHNY and SVGAGI. Trimming removed 6 bases from V and 3 bases from J, leaving 11 bases between the germline ends. Measured from the cysteine to the phenylalanine, the CDR3 is 13 residues long. CDR3 DNA is the only sequence kept; it has 39 bases, read in frame from the first base. Receptor amplification or capture employed the immunoSEQ multiplex PCR assay. The multiplex PCR relied on a mix of 60 forward primers for TCR Vbeta segments and 13 reverse primers for TCR Jbeta segments. A multiplex PCR assay on genomic DNA amplified the CDR3 region of rearranged TCR beta genes. On the Illumina HiSeq System, the amplified TCR beta libraries were sequenced as 87-base-pair reads. Per the authors' processing: A later analysis counted some 74 million unique TCR beta chains across the 650 to 800 repertoires, and roughly 10 million of these chains were shared by at least two donors. Raw reads were error-corrected and collapsed into unique sequences with a nearest-neighbor algorithm that merged closely related sequences to remove PCR and sequencing errors. CDR3 sequences were aligned to IMGT reference sequences to assign V, D and J gene segments. Each retained sequence needed at least a six-nucleotide match to both a V gene segment and a J gene segment. Rearrangements were called productive when the CDR3 lacked stop codons and stayed in frame with V and J; all others were non-productive. Following IMGT convention, CDR3 was defined as the stretch from the second conserved V-encoded cysteine to the conserved J-encoded phenylalanine. In an earlier analysis of approximately 590 of the donors, sequences lacking an unambiguous match to a single V gene segment were excluded. An earlier analysis of 587 of the donors classified V segments as functional when productive rearrangements were above 56.7% and as segregating when the standard deviation between donors was above 5%. A statistical classification framework was developed to diagnose cytomegalovirus status using the catalog of TCR beta chain sequences. In a later analysis, TCR nucleotide sequences were compared against IMGT/GENE-DB human TR gene sequences so that V and J genes could be assigned. In a later analysis, CDR3 sequences and most-parsimonious VDJ recombination scenarios were assigned using the TCRdist pipeline. In a later analysis, every TCR beta chain was defined by the combination of its CDR3 amino acid sequence and its V-gene family, and reads without a unique V-gene family were dropped. As a way to deal with suspected cross-contamination and a sequencing artifact, a later analysis dropped approximately 570 nucleotide sequences that were highly shared and had low generation probability. For each public chain, a later analysis derived a clonal expansion index from normalized ranks of inferred template counts within each repertoire. A later analysis computed generation probabilities with a VDJ recombination model fitted to out-of-frame rearrangements, and checked the results against IGoR. In a later analysis, hypergeometric tests were used to score TCR-TCR, TCR-HLA and TCR-CMV co-occurrence, with a repertoire-size bias correction applied to TCR pairs. In a later analysis, false discovery rates were estimated by permuting HLA or CMV assignments 20 times. In a later analysis, co-occurring TCRs were grouped using DBSCAN, and TCRdist sequence similarity was added for clustering within HLA-allele-positive subsets. For co-occurrence clustering, repertoires with fewer than 30,000 or more than 120,000 public chains were excluded, along with four to six repertoires with anomalous nucleotide sharing. TCRdb took over this immuneACCESS table, retaining in-frame rearrangements with V and J assigned. Such tables are incomplete; in checked studies, under half of the missing clones stem from an unresolved V gene, and the remainder is unexplained. V and J calls and clone size are copied from that table; D and trimming were computed from the DNA. This sample holds 150,000 or so clones; 81% were observed only once. Jointly, the top ten make up 1% to 1.5% of the sample.

This clone is judged medium-sized (0.01 to 0.1%). What antigen it recognizes has not been identified. Per-base qualities were not stored, and no clone one base away is much larger. Sequencing was done on a sample of PBMCs. The TCR comes from a man aged 45 to 65 in good health and CMV-seropositive. This chain joins TRBV6-6 to TRBJ1-2; TRBD1 is a weak D gene call, 5 bases matching. The CDR3 reads as follows: CASSFGGDYGYTF. The DNA sequence is as follows: TGTGCCAGCAGCTTCGGGGGGGACTATGGCTACACCTTC.